These 4 T cell receptor beta chains originate from one sample sequenced in a study of T cell responses to AZD1222 COVID-19 vaccine. Profiled with immunoSEQ multiplex PCR; TCRdb holds only in-frame clones, not every one. The table shows about 140,000 clones, with roughly 90% occurring only once. Material: peripheral blood, obtained on day 0 of AZD1222 vaccination. The receptors originated from an adult in good health.

This clone was counted between two and nine times. V and J are TRBV20-1 and TRBJ2-3; TRBD1 agrees at 10 bases. The CDR3 spans 16 residues. CDR1 and CDR2 from the germline V gene are DFQATT and SNEGSKA (reference sequence). J gave up 3 bases and V 3 bases, and 9 bases lay outside the gene matches. DNA for the CDR3: TGCAGTGCTAGTCTAGCCGGGACAGGGGAAACAGATACGCAGTATTTT. Translating it yields CSASLAGTGETDTQYF.

The V call is TRBV27, the J call TRBJ1-3, with D maybe TRBD1 (6 bases). CDR3 length equals 17 residues. V lost 6 bases and J 0 bases, leaving 18 bases between the germline ends. CDR1 and CDR2 (germline): MNHEY, SMNVEV (reference sequence). The CDR3, as DNA: TGTGCCAGCAGCGGTGGGGGCCCACCGCTCTCTGGAAACACCATATATTTT. Translated, it gives CASSGGGPPLSGNTIYF.

This sequence joins TRBV19 and TRBJ2-3; 7 bases are a match to TRBD2. With V trimmed by 3 bases and J by 7 bases, 10 bases remained unmatched. CDR3 length: 15 residues. Germline V gives CDR1 LNHDA, CDR2 SQIVND (reference sequence). CDR3 in amino acids: CASSITAGDGNTQYF. The CDR3 coding sequence is TGTGCCAGTAGTATCACGGCGGGAGACGGGAATACGCAGTATTTT.

V is TRBV6-1 and J is TRBJ1-1; 7 nucleotides match TRBD1. Germline V gives CDR1 MNHNS, CDR2 SASEGT. The CDR3 is 18 amino acids. V lost 2 bases and J lost 0; bases outside the gene matches: 12. The CDR3 loop reads CASSESLWAGGMNTEAFF. CDR3 DNA: TGTGCCAGCAGTGAATCTCTTTGGGCAGGGGGGATGAACACTGAAGCTTTCTTT.